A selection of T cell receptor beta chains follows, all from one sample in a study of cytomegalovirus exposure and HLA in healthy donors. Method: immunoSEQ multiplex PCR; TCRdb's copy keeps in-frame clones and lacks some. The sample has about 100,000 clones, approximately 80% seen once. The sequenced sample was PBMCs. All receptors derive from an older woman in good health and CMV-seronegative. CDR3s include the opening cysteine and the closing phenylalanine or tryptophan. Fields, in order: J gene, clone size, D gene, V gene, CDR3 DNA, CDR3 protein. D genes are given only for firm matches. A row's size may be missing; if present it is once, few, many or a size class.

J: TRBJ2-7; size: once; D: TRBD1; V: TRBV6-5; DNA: TGTGCCAGCAGTTACTCGGGGACAGGCCCGGTCTCAGAGCAGTACTTC; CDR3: CASSYSGTGPVSEQYF
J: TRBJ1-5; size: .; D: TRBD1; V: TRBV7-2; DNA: TGTGCCAGCAGTCTAAACAGAGGGGGCAGTCAGCCCCAGCATTTT; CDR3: CASSLNRGGSQPQHF
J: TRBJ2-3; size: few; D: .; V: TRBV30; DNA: TGTGCCTGGAGTTCAGGCGCAGATACGCAGTATTTT; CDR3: CAWSSGADTQYF
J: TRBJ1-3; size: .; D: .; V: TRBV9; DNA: TGTGCCAGCAGCGTAGGGGCGTCGGGGTCTGGAAACACCATATATTTT; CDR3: CASSVGASGSGNTIYF
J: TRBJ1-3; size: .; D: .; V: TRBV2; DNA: TGTGCCAGCATGAGGGTTTTTGGAAACACCATATATTTT; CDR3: CASMRVFGNTIYF
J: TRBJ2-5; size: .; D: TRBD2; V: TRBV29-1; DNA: TGCAGCGTGGGGGGACTACAAGAGACCCAGTACTTC; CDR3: CSVGGLQETQYF
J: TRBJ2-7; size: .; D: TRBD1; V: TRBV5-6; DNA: TGTGCCAGCAGCTTCGGTTCAGGGGGAGAGCAGTACTTC; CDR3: CASSFGSGGEQYF
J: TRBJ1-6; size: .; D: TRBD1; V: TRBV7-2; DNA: TGTGCCAGCAGCCCAAGGACAGGGGGAAATTCACCCCTCCACTTT; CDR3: CASSPRTGGNSPLHF
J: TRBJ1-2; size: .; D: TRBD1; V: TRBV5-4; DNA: TGTGCCAGCACCCAAAAGAGTTACAGGACAGGCGCTAACTATGGCTACACCTTC; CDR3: CASTQKSYRTGANYGYTF
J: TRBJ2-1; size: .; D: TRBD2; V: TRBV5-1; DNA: TGCGCCAGCAGCTTGGGAGGTAGCGGGTCCTACAATGAGCAGTTCTTC; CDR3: CASSLGGSGSYNEQFF
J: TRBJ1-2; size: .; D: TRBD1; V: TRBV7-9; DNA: TGTGCCAGCAGCCAAGGACAGGGAAGAGATGGCTACACCTTC; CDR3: CASSQGQGRDGYTF
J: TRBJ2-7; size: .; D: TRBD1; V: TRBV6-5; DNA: TGTGCCAGCAGTTTATTTGGACAGGGGGCATTCTACGAGCAGTACTTC; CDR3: CASSLFGQGAFYEQYF
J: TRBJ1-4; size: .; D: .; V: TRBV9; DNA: TGTGCCAGCAGCCAGAATGCCACTAATGAAAAACTGTTTTTT; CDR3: CASSQNATNEKLFF
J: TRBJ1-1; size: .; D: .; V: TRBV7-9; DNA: TGTGCCAGCAGCTTAGCCGCCGGTGAAGCTTTCTTT; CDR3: CASSLAAGEAFF
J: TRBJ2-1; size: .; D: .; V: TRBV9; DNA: TGTGCCAGCAGCGTAGGAGGGCGCAATGAGCAGTTCTTC; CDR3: CASSVGGRNEQFF
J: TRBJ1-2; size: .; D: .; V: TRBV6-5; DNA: TGTGCCAGCAGTCGCACAGGGCGTACCAACTATGGCTACACCTTC; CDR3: CASSRTGRTNYGYTF
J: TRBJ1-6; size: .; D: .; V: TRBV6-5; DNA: TGTGCCAGCAGTTACTCGATTGGGCCGGCTAATTCACCCCTCCACTTT; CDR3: CASSYSIGPANSPLHF
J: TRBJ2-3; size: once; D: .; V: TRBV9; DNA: TGTGCCAGCAGTGGAGGCAGCACAGATACGCAGTATTTT; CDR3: CASSGGSTDTQYF
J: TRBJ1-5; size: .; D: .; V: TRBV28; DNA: TGTGCCAGCAGCCCTCCCCTGGGTCAGGATAGCAATCAGCCCCAGCATTTT; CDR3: CASSPPLGQDSNQPQHF
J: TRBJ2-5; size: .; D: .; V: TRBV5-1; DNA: TGCGCCAGCAGCACCGGTTCGCAAGAGACCCAGTACTTC; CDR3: CASSTGSQETQYF